The entry below gives a single TCR beta chain sequence along with its context. No antigen is known for it. This entry belongs to a study of B cell selection in AIRE deficiency. Study-wide results and limits: Patient Tconv and Treg cells showed healthy-like TCRBV usage, CDR3 length, diversity. Roughly 28% of healthy-shared Treg TCRbeta sequences appeared in patient Tconv cells.

The CDR3 covers 15 residues. V shed 4 bases, J shed 5 bases, and the junction held 9 bases outside the gene matches. The germline V gene has CDR1 SGHAT and CDR2 FQDESV (reference sequence). Under the authors' procedure: Pooled conventional T cells gave about 1x10^5 patient and around 1.4x10^5 donor TCRbeta sequences. Only in-frame clones appear in the TCRdb table, and some are missing; sequencing was by immunoSEQ multiplex PCR. V, J and clone size reflect that table, while D and trimming were determined from the DNA. The data contain under 25,000 clones, about 97% of them singletons. Conventional CD4 T cells were sorted as CD4+CD127+ cells.

The clonotype originates from a human donor with AIRE deficiency. Sequenced sample: conventional CD4+ T cells sorted from PBMCs. The rearrangement links TRBV11-1 to TRBJ2-7, with 9 bases aligning to TRBD2. CDR3 sequence (DNA): TGTGCCAGCAGCTCCCTTAGCGGGAGTAGGCACGAGCAGTACTTC. It specifies CASSSLSGSRHEQYF.